Described below is a single T cell receptor (beta chain) sequence and its context. CDR3 length: 15 amino acids. The germline CDR1 and CDR2 sequences are MNHNS and SASEGT. Trimming removed 4 bases at V and 2 bases at J, with 12 bases between. These data come from a study of T cell changes during pregnancy in multiple sclerosis. TCRdb keeps only in-frame clones here, not all; method: immunoSEQ multiplex PCR. The sample gives fewer than 130,000 clones, 91% of which show up once; about 3% is in the top ten. This clonotype originated in a female donor with multiple sclerosis, enrolled in a pregnancy study. The material sequenced was peripheral blood, taken after pregnancy. The chain carries TRBV6-1 and TRBJ1-5; D is unclear. DNA of the CDR3: TGTGCCAGCAGTGCGCCTCGAGGAGGCAATCAGCCCCAGCATTTT. This gives the protein CASSAPRGGNQPQHF.